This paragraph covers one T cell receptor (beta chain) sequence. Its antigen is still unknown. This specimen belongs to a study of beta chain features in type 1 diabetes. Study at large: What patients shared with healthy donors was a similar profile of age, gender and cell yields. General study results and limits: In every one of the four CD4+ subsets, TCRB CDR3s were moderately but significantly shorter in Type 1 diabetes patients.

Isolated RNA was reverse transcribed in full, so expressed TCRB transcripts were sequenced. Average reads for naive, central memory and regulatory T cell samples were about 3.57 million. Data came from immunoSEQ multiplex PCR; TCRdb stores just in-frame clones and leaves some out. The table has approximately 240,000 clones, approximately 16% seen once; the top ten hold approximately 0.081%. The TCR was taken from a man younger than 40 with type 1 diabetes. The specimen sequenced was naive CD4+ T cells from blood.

The chain's CDR3 is CSVGLTVNTEAFF. In DNA form, the CDR3 reads TGCAGCGTAGGCCTGACGGTGAACACTGAAGCTTTCTTT. The chain employs TRBV29-1 and TRBJ1-1; D gene ambiguous. CDR3 length: 13 residues. Germline CDR1 is SQVTM and CDR2 is ANQGSEA. Trimming removed 6 bases at V and 0 bases at J, with 11 bases between.